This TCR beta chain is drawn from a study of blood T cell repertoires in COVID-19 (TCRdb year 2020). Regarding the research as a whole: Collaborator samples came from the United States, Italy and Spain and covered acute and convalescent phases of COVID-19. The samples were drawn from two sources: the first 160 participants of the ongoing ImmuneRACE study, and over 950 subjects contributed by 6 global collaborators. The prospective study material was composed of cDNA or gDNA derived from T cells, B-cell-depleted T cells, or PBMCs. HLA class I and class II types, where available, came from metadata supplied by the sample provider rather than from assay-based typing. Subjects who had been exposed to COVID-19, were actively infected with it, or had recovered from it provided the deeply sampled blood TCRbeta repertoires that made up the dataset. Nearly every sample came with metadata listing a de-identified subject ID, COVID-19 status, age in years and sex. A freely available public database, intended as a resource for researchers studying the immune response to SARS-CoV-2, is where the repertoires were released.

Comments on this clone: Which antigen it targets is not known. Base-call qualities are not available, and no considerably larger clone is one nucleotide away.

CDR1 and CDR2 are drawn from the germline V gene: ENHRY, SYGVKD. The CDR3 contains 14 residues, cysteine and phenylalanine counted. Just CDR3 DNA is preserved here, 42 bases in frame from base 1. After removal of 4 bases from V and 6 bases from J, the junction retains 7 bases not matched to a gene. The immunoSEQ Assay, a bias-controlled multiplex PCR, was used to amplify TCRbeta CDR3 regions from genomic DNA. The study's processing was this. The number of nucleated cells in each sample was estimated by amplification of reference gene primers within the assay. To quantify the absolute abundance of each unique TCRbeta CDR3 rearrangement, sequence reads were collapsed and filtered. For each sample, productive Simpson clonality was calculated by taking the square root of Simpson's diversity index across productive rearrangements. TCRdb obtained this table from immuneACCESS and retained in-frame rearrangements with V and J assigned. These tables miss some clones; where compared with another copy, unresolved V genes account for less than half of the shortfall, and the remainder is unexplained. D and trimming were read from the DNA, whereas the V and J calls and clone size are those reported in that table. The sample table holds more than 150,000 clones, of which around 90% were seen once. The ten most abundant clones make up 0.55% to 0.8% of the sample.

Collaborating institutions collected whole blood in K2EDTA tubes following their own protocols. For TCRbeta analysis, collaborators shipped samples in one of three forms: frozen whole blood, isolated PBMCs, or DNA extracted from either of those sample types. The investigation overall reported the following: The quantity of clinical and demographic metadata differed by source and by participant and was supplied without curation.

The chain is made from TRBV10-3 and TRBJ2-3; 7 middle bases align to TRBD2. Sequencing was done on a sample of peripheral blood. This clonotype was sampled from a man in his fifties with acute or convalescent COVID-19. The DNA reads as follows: TGTGCCATCAGTGTTGGGGGGGGTCCCGATACGCAGTATTTT. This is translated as CAISVGGGPDTQYF.